Shown below are 16 T cell receptor beta chains from a single sample sequenced in a study of T cell repertoires in cytomegalovirus infection (dated by TCRdb to about 2019). The sample's treatment or condition label, decoded: in vitro stimulation with specific CMV peptide epitopes to enrich CMV-specific T cells. The listed sequencing device is Illumina HiSeq 1500. The public reads were reanalyzed by TCRdb: fastp trimming at Q25, MiXCR alignment, in-frame beta chains only. Entries that share a CDR3 protein sequence are merged under the most common genes and DNA. The sample data list about 110,000 distinct CDR3 sequences, and about 30% of these were observed just once. Clones ranked in the top ten supply roughly 81% of the sample. Their antigens are not known. Sample: CD8+ T cells from cultured PBMCs, taken from culture after CMV antigen stimulation. These TCRs come from a human donor in good health (CMV status not recorded). Some clones in this sample may be carry-over from other donors' samples.

This chain connects TRBV28 to TRBJ1-5; D remains unclear. CDR1 is MDHEN, CDR2 SYDVKM, per germline. The CDR3 is 15 residues long. V was cut by 5 bases and J by 0 bases, with 11 bases left in between. The chain's CDR3 is CASSGSAYSNQPQHF. The CDR3 coding sequence is TGTGCCAGCAGTGGGTCAGCCTATAGCAATCAGCCCCAGCATTTT.

The chain joins TRBV29-1 to TRBJ1-2; D gene unclear. Germline V CDR1 and CDR2: SQVTM, ANQGSEA. The CDR3 covers 14 residues. The V end was cut by 2 bases, the J end by 3 bases, with 13 bases between. CDR3 sequence reads: CSVEIARGHYGYTF. The CDR3 bases are TGCAGCGTTGAAATTGCCCGGGGTCACTATGGCTACACCTTC.

The rearrangement joins TRBV15 to TRBJ2-1, with D tentatively TRBD1 or TRBD2 (5 bases each). Trimming took 3 bases from V and 9 from J, leaving 9 bases between them. Germline V CDR1 and CDR2: LNHNV, YYDKDF (reference sequence). CDR3 size: 12 residues. The chain's CDR3 is CATSSPGSEQFF. CDR3 coding DNA: TGTGCCACCAGCAGTCCAGGGAGTGAGCAGTTCTTC.

This clonotype was recorded a few times. The chain joins TRBV27 to TRBJ2-7, with D possibly matching TRBD2 (6 bases). The length of the CDR3 is 14 residues. V was shortened by 2 bases and J by 4 bases, with 12 bases between the two germline ends. The germline gives CDR1 MNHEY, CDR2 SMNVEV (reference sequence). CDR3 protein: CASSLLGGLYEQYF. CDR3 bases: TGTGCCAGCAGTTTACTCGGGGGACTTTACGAGCAGTACTTC.

This chain connects TRBV11-1 to TRBJ2-3; D is uncertain. Trimming shortened V by 3 bases and J by 4 bases, and 14 bases separated the two germline ends. Germline V gene sequence: CDR1 SGHAT, CDR2 FQDESV (reference sequence). The CDR3 runs to 15 residues. The CDR3 here is CASSLYQMAADTQYF. The CDR3 nucleotides are TGTGCCAGCAGCTTGTATCAGATGGCGGCAGATACGCAGTATTTT.

The chain employs TRBV7-2 and TRBJ2-2; D may be TRBD1 or TRBD2 (6 bases each). Germline lookup yields CDR1 SGHTA and CDR2 FQGNSA. Trimming removed 2 bases at V and 3 bases at J, with 10 bases between. The CDR3 is 15 amino acids. CDR3 nucleotide sequence: TGTGCCAGCAGCTTAATGGGGGGCTACACCGGGGAGCTGTTTTTT. Amino acid sequence: CASSLMGGYTGELFF.

The rearrangement uses TRBV19 and TRBJ2-6; TRBD2 is a possible D gene (6 bases). Germline V gene lookup returns CDR1 LNHDA and CDR2 SQIVND (reference sequence). V was cut by 1 base and J by 1 base, with 17 bases left in between. CDR3 size: 19 residues. The CDR3 loop reads CASSIAGTRRESGANVLTF. CDR3 DNA sequence: TGTGCCAGTAGTATAGCGGGAACAAGGAGGGAGTCTGGGGCCAACGTCCTGACTTTC.

This clonotype was recorded a few times. This sequence joins TRBV20-1 and TRBJ1-5, with D possibly TRBD1 on 6 matching bases. CDR3 size: 16 residues. CDR1 DFQATT and CDR2 SNEGSKA come from the germline V gene (reference sequence). Trimming removed 5 bases from V and 0 bases from J, with 17 bases in between. CDR3 in amino acids: CSALNRTVYSNQPQHF. CDR3 DNA: TGCAGTGCTCTAAACCGGACAGTCTATAGCAATCAGCCCCAGCATTTT.

The sample holds one count of this clonotype. The chain carries TRBV20-1 and TRBJ2-1; D remains ambiguous. Per germline, CDR1 DFQATT and CDR2 SNEGSKA (reference sequence). This CDR3 contains 12 residues. Trimming pared 8 bases from V and 4 bases from J, leaving 12 bases between. The CDR3 here is CSISDRYNEQFF. CDR3 sequence (DNA): TGCAGTATCAGTGATCGGTACAATGAGCAGTTCTTC.

This clonotype was counted many times. The chain recombines TRBV19 with TRBJ1-1; 9 positions agree with TRBD1. Germline V gene sequence: CDR1 LNHDA, CDR2 SQIVND (reference sequence). The V and J ends lost 10 bases and 0 bases, in that order; junction bases with no gene match: 15. The CDR3 sequence is 17 residues long. The CDR3 loop reads CATLDRGPYPMNTEAFF. CDR3 nucleotides: TGTGCCACCTTGGACAGGGGCCCTTATCCGATGAACACTGAAGCTTTCTTT.

The chain carries TRBV19 and TRBJ1-1; perhaps TRBD1 as D (6 bases). Germline V gene sequence: CDR1 LNHDA, CDR2 SQIVND (reference sequence). The V gene lost 7 bases and the J gene lost 1 base, with 16 bases spanning the gap. The CDR3 has 15 residues. DNA of the CDR3: TGTGCCAGTACCTCCGCGGCAGGGGCGAACACTGAAGCTTTCTTT. Its translation: CASTSAAGANTEAFF.

This clonotype was observed at least ten times. The rearrangement links TRBV20-1 to TRBJ1-2; 12 nucleotides align to TRBD1. Looked up from germline, CDR1 is DFQATT and CDR2 is SNEGSKA (reference sequence). This CDR3 has 18 residues. J gave up 0 bases and V 0 bases, and 8 bases lay outside the gene matches. The CDR3 sequence: CSARDMGTGGLANYGYTF. Here the CDR3 DNA reads TGCAGTGCTAGAGATATGGGGACAGGGGGCCTAGCTAACTATGGCTACACCTTC.

This clonotype has at least ten counts. The chain carries TRBV7-8 and TRBJ2-2; D unclear. CDR3 length: 13 amino acids. The germline CDR1 and CDR2 sequences are SGHVS and FQNEAQ. Between the trimmed V and J ends, which lost 4 bases and 4 bases, there was a span of 7 bases. CDR3 DNA: TGTGCCAGCAGCTCCCGTGGCACCGGGGAGCTGTTTTTT. The encoded protein is CASSSRGTGELFF.

CDR3 coding DNA: TGTGCCGTCGGGGGGTACACCGGGGAGCTGTTTTTT. Protein: CAVGGYTGELFF. V gene TRBV24-1 combines with J gene TRBJ2-2, with 7 bases aligning to TRBD2. The trim removed 12 bases at V and 3 bases at J, leaving 3 bases unmatched. This CDR3 is 12 amino acids long. Germline CDR1 reads KGHDR; CDR2 reads SFDVKD.

This clonotype was counted a few times. The rearrangement uses TRBV2 and TRBJ1-2; the D gene is possibly TRBD1 (5 bases). Deletions cut 8 bases from V and 7 bases from J, with 11 bases between. CDR3 length equals 11 residues. The germline gives CDR1 SNHLY, CDR2 FYNNEI. The CDR3 reads CASGGLRGYTF. The CDR3 DNA reads TGTGCCAGCGGGGGGTTGCGTGGCTACACCTTC.

The chain is built from TRBV6-5 and TRBJ2-5; 7 bases match TRBD1. With V trimmed by 0 bases and J by 8 bases, 15 bases remained unmatched. The CDR3 has 17 amino acids. The germline V gene encodes CDR1 MNHEY and CDR2 SVGAGI. CDR3 sequence reads: CASSYSTDRAYEVTQYF. The CDR3 bases are TGTGCCAGCAGTTACTCCACTGACAGGGCATACGAGGTCACCCAGTACTTC.